This T cell receptor beta chain is from a study of graft-versus-host responses after intestinal transplantation. Background on the study: Tacrolimus plus steroids were given to all recipients for two to three years, preceded by anti-thymocyte globulin induction.

The data were produced by immunoSEQ multiplex PCR, yet TCRdb's version contains in-frame clones alone and is incomplete. This sample carries roughly 15,000 clones, approximately 30% of them seen once, and the ten largest clones take roughly 5%. V lost 6 bases and J lost 2, with 17 bases in between. The CDR3 spans 15 residues. The germline V gene encodes CDR1 MNHNS and CDR2 SASEGT. The chain recombines TRBV6-1 with TRBJ2-7; D unresolved. The clonotype originates from a human patient who received an intestinal transplant. The sequenced sample was alloreactive CD4+ T cells from a mixed lymphocyte reaction culture, obtained before intestinal transplant. Subset specified: CFSE-low proliferating T cells sorted from roughly six-day pre-transplant mixed lymphocyte reaction (GvH or HvG direction). CDR3: CASRETFRSTYEQYF. CDR3 nucleotide sequence: TGTGCCAGCAGAGAGACATTCAGGTCCACCTACGAGCAGTACTTC.